Below, 5 T cell receptor beta chains from the same sample are listed, as sequenced in a study of response to subunit inactivated influenza vaccine. In TCRdb, the RT-PCR reads were re-called with MiXCR into one record per CDR3 protein. The sample carries 650,000 or so distinct CDR3 sequences, about 15% recorded once. The source material was PBMCs from blood, sampled 14 to 15 days before vaccination. The receptors shown here come from a man aged 50-59 years who received an inactivated influenza vaccine.

This clonotype was detected many times. The chain combines TRBV28 with TRBJ2-2; 8 bases line up with TRBD1. Germline-derived CDR1 and CDR2 are MDHEN and SYDVKM. This CDR3 spans 17 amino acids. The junction had 12 bases not matched to a gene; V was cut back by 2 bases and J by 7 bases. The CDR3 loop is CASSLSWTGWIHGELFF. CDR3 sequence (DNA): TGTGCCAGCAGTTTAAGTTGGACAGGGTGGATACACGGGGAGCTGTTTTTT.

On this clonotype itself: This may be a read error, as it is one base from a much larger clone. CDR3 sequence (DNA): TGTGCCAGCAGTTCGTTTCTAGTGCACAATGAGCAGTTCTTC. It encodes CASSSFLVHNEQFF. V gene TRBV6-2 or TRBV6-3 combines with J gene TRBJ2-1; D is uncertain. Deletions cut 4 bases from V and 5 bases from J, with 12 bases between. This CDR3 spans 14 amino acids. The germline gives CDR1 MNHEY, CDR2 SVGEGT.

This clonotype was seen a few times. This rearrangement joins TRBV9 to TRBJ2-1; D uncertain. Germline assignment: CDR1 SGDLS and CDR2 YYNGEE. The CDR3 has 15 residues. With 0 bases removed from V and 7 bases from J, the gap between germline ends came to 14 bases. The CDR3 protein is CASSVDRLPGNEQFF. CDR3 DNA: TGTGCCAGCAGCGTAGATCGACTCCCGGGTAATGAGCAGTTCTTC.

This clonotype was detected ten times or more. The chain couples TRBV5-6 to TRBJ2-1; D may be TRBD2 (5 bases). This CDR3 contains 15 residues. Looked up from germline, CDR1 is SGHDT and CDR2 is YYEEEE. Trimming stripped 5 bases from V and 7 bases from J, with 19 bases between. In DNA form, the CDR3 reads TGTGCCAGCAGTTTTACCAGGACGAGAGGGAATGAGCAGTTCTTC. Translated, it gives CASSFTRTRGNEQFF.

This clonotype was counted a few times. The chain combines TRBV27 with TRBJ2-7, with 8 bases identical to TRBD1. With 6 bases clipped from V and 7 bases from J, the junction kept 11 bases outside the gene matches. The CDR3 contains 14 residues. Germline loops: CDR1 MNHEY, CDR2 SMNVEV (reference sequence). The CDR3 DNA is TGTGCCAGCAGCCCTACGGGGACAGGCGGAGAGCAGTACTTC. It translates to CASSPTGTGGEQYF.